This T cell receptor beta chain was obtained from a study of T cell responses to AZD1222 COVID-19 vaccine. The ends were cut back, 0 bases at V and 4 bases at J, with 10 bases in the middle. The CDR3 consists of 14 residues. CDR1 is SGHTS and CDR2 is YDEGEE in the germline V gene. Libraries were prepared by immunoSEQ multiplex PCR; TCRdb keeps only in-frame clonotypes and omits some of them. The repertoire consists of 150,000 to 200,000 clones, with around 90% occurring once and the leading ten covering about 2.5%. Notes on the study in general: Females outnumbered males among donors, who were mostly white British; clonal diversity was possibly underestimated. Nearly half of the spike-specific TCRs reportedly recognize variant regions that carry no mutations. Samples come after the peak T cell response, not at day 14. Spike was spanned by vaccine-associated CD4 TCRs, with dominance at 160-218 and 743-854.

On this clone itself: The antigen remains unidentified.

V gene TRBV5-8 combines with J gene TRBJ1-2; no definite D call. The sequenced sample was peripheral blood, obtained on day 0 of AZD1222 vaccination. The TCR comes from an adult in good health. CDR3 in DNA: TGTGCCAGCAGCTTGGCCGGCAGATTCTATGGCTACACCTTC. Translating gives CASSLAGRFYGYTF. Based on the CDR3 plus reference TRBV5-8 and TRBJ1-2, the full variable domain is EAGVTQSPTHLIKTRGQQATLRCSPISGHTSVYWYQQALGLGLQFLLWYDEGEERNRGNFPPRFSGRQFPNYSSELNVNALELEDSALYLCASSLAGRFYGYTFGSGTRLTVV.